Sequencing of this TCR beta chain was carried out in a study of shared clonotypes between healthy human individuals. The CDR3 totals 13 residues. V lost 4 bases, J lost 4 bases, and 12 bases lay in between. The germline CDR1 and CDR2 sequences are SGDLS and YYNGEE. To note about this clone: The antigen remains unidentified.

As defined, naive CD8 cells were CD45RO-negative and positively selected for CCR7, with terminally differentiated effector memory CD45RA+ cells excluded. Deep was the level used in running the assay. Sequenced by immunoSEQ multiplex PCR; TCRdb stores in-frame clones only, minus some. The sample contains roughly 1,800,000 clones, less than 95% of which appear only once. Study-wide results and limits: Large depth notwithstanding, sorted-subset sequencing proved incomplete by rarefaction.

This receptor was identified in a man aged 18 to 29 in good health. Sequenced: naive CD8+ T cells sorted from blood. The chain links TRBV9 to TRBJ2-7; D is tentatively TRBD1 or TRBD2 (5 bases each). CDR3 loop: CASSPGTVYEQYF. CDR3 DNA sequence: TGTGCCAGCAGCCCCGGGACGGTATACGAGCAGTACTTC.